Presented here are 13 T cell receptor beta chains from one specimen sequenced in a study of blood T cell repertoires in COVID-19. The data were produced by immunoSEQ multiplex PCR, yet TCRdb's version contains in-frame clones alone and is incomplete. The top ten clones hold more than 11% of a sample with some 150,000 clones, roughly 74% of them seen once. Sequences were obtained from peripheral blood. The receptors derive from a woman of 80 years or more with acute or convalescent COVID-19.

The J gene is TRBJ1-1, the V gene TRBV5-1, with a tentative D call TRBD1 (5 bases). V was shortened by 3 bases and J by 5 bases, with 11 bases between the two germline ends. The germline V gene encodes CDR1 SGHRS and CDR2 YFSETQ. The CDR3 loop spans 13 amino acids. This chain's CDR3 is CASSWDGGTEAFF. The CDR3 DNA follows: TGCGCCAGCAGCTGGGACGGGGGGACTGAAGCTTTCTTT.

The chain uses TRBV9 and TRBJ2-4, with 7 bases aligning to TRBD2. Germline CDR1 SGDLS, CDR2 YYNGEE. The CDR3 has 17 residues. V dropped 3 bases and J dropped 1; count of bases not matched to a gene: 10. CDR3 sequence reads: CASSDSTGGRAKNIQYF. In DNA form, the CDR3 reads TGTGCCAGCAGCGATAGCACGGGAGGTCGGGCCAAAAACATTCAGTACTTC.

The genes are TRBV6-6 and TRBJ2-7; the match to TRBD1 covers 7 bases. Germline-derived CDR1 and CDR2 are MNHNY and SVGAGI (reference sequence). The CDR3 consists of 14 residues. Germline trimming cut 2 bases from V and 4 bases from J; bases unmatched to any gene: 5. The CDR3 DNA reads TGTGCCAGCAGTTACCGGGACAGCGTTTACGAGCAGTACTTC. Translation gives CASSYRDSVYEQYF.

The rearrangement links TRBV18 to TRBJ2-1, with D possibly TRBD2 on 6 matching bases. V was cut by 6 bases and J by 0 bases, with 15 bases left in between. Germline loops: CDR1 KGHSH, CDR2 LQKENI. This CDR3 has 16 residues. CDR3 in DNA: TGTGCCAGCTCCCTCACTATGGGAGGCTCCTACAATGAGCAGTTCTTC. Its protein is CASSLTMGGSYNEQFF.

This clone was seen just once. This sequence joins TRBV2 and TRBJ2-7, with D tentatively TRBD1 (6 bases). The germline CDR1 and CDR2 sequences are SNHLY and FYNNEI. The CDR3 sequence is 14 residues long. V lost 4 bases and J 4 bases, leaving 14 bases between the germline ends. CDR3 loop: CASSVQGGRYEQYF. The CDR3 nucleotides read TGTGCCAGCAGTGTACAAGGGGGTAGATACGAGCAGTACTTC.

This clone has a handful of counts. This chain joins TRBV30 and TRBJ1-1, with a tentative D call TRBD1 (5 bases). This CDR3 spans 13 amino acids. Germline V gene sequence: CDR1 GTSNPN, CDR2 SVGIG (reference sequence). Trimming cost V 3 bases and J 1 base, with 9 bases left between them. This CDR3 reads CAWRQAQNTEAFF. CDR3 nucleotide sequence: TGTGCCTGGAGACAGGCGCAGAACACTGAAGCTTTCTTT.

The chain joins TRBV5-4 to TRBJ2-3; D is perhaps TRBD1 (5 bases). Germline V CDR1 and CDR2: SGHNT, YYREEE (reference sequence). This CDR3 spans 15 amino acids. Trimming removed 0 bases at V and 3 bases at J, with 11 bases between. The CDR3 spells CASSLDQGGTDTQYF. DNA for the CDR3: TGTGCCAGCAGCTTGGACCAGGGTGGGACAGATACGCAGTATTTT. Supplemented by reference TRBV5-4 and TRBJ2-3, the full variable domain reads ETGVTQSPTHLIKTRGQQVTLRCSSQSGHNTVSWYQQALGQGPQFIFQYYREEENGRGNFPPRFSGLQFPNYSSELNVNALELDDSALYLCASSLDQGGTDTQYFGPGTRLTVL.

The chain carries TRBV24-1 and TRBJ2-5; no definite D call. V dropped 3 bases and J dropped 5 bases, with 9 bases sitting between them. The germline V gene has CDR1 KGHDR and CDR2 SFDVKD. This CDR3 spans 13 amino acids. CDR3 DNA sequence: TGTGCCACCAGTGATGGAGTTGTCGAGACCCAGTACTTC. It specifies CATSDGVVETQYF.

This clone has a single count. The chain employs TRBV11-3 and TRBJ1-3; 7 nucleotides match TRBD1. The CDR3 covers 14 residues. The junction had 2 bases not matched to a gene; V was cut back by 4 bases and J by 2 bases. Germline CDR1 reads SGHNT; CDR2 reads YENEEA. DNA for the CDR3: TGTGCCAGCAGCTCCGGGACAGCTGGAAACACCATATATTTT. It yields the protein CASSSGTAGNTIYF.

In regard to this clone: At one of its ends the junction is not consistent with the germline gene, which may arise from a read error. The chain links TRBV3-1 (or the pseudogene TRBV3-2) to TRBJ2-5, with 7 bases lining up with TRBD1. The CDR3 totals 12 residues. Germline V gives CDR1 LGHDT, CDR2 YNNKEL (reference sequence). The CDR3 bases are TGTGCCAGCAGCCGGTTACAGGGGCCTCTCGACTTC. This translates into CASSRLQGPLDF.

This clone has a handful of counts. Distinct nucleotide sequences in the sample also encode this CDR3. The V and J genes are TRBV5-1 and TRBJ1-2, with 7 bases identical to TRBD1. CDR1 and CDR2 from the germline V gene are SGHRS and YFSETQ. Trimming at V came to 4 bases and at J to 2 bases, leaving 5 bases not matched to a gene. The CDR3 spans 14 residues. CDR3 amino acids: CASSAGTANYGYTF. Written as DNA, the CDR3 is TGCGCCAGCAGCGCCGGGACAGCCAACTATGGCTACACCTTC.

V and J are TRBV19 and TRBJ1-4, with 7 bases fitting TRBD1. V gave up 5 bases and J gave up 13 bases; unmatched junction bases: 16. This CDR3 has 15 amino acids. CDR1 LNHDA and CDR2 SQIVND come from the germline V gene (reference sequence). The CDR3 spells CASSRDTDRFVGLFF. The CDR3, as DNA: TGTGCCAGTAGTCGGGATACGGACAGGTTCGTAGGACTGTTTTTT.

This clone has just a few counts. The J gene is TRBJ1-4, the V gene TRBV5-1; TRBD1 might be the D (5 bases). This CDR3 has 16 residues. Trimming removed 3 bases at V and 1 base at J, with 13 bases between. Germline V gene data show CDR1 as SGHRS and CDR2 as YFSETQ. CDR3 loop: CASSYGGAVTNEKLFF. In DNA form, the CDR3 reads TGCGCCAGCAGCTATGGCGGGGCTGTAACTAATGAAAAACTGTTTTTT.